What follows describes a single T cell receptor (beta chain). The data were taken from a study of blood T cell repertoires in COVID-19. TCRdb keeps only in-frame clones here, not all; method: immunoSEQ multiplex PCR. The table shows a few hundred thousand clones, with around nine tenths occurring only once. CDR3 length: 15 amino acids. Looked up from germline, CDR1 is SGHNT and CDR2 is YENEEA. V dropped 2 bases and J dropped 8 bases, with 15 bases sitting between them. Sequencing was carried out using PBMCs or T cells enriched from blood (not recorded which). This TCR was sampled from a woman aged 40 to 50 who had recovered from COVID-19. The V and J genes are TRBV11-3 and TRBJ1-4; D uncertain. CDR3 sequence: CASSLSAGVGEKLFF. Written as DNA, the CDR3 is TGTGCCAGCAGCTTATCGGCGGGAGTCGGCGAAAAACTGTTTTTT. The full variable domain, in which reference TRBV11-3 and TRBJ1-4 provide the parts outside the CDR3, is EAGVVQSPRYKIIEKKQPVAFWCNPISGHNTLYWYLQNLGQGPELLIRYENEEAVDDSQLPKDRFSAERLKGVDSTLKIQPAELGDSAVYLCASSLSAGVGEKLFFGSGTQLSVL.